The text below deals with one T cell receptor (beta chain). The germline V gene has CDR1 SNHLY and CDR2 FYNNEI. This CDR3 is 16 amino acids long. With 6 bases removed from V and 0 bases from J, the gap between germline ends came to 17 bases. Donors were Caucasian adults residing in Nashville, Tennessee, USA. The record originates from a study of shared clonotypes between healthy human individuals. Once extracted for a subset, genomic DNA was divided evenly among several immunoSEQ plates. Original analysis: ImmunoSEQ supplied junction-only sequences lacking quality scores, so filtering was different. Some clones are missing from TCRdb's copy, which holds only in-frame ones; the method was immunoSEQ multiplex PCR. V and J calls and clone size are given by that table; D and trimming were obtained from the DNA. The sample shows fewer than 600,000 clones, 70% to 80% of them seen only once.

Sequencing was done on a sample of PBMCs. The source of this sequence is a woman between 40 and 50 years old in good health. Some clones in this sample may be carry-over from other donors' samples. The chain employs TRBV2 and TRBJ1-2, with D perhaps matching TRBD1 (6 bases). The CDR3 coding sequence is TGTGCCAGCAGCCCCAGGGGTTTCCCTGCTAACTATGGCTACACCTTC. Translated: CASSPRGFPANYGYTF.